The next 31 T cell receptor beta chains were all read from a single sample in a study of T-cell memory formation after mild COVID-19. TCRdb re-called the 5' RACE reads with MiXCR, one entry per CDR3 protein. The sample includes some 49,000 distinct CDR3 sequences, 25% to 35% seen only once; the top ten take 35% to 50%. Material: PBMCs or a T cell subset sorted from them (not recorded which). The receptors stem from a man aged 18 to 29 who had mild COVID-19 (a few samples of this study predate the infection). Cell type and time point are not known.

This clonotype was detected only a few times. CDR3 nucleotides: TGCGCCAGCAGCCAAGATTACGTCTCGGCTAGCGGGAGGGCGGAGACCCAGTACTTC. As protein: CASSQDYVSASGRAETQYF. The chain recombines TRBV4-1 with TRBJ2-5, with 12 bases identical to TRBD2. J was trimmed by 5 bases and V by 0 bases; bases with no gene match: 13. There are 19 residues in the CDR3. Looked up from germline, CDR1 is MGHRA and CDR2 is YSYEKL.

There are many counts of this clonotype. This chain's CDR3 is CAWSFPGQGNTGELFF. CDR3 DNA: TGTGCCTGGAGCTTTCCGGGACAGGGCAACACCGGGGAGCTGTTTTTT. The chain is built from TRBV30 and TRBJ2-2, with 9 bases identical to TRBD1. There are 16 residues in the CDR3. Trimming removed 3 bases from V and 2 bases from J; junction bases left unmatched: 7. The germline V gene has CDR1 GTSNPN and CDR2 SVGIG (reference sequence).

This clonotype turned up a few times. This chain uses TRBV4-2 with TRBJ2-3, with a tentative D call TRBD2 (6 bases). The CDR3 is 15 residues long. The V gene lost 1 base and the J gene lost 5 bases, with 13 bases spanning the gap. Looked up from germline, CDR1 is LGHNA and CDR2 is YNFKEQ. Written as DNA, the CDR3 is TGTGCCAGCAGCCAAGTGGGACTCCACAAAGATACGCAGTATTTT. This gives the protein CASSQVGLHKDTQYF.

The genes are TRBV9 and TRBJ1-1; 7 positions agree with TRBD1. Germline values: CDR1 SGDLS, CDR2 YYNGEE. J lost 5 bases, V lost 3 bases, and 10 bases had no gene match. This CDR3 is built from 15 residues. The CDR3 DNA sequence: TGTGCCAGCAGCGCGACAGGGACGGAACGAACTGAAGCTTTCTTT. The encoded protein is CASSATGTERTEAFF.

This clonotype was recorded a few times. The chain joins TRBV13 to TRBJ2-7; D tentatively fits TRBD1 or TRBD2 (7 bases each). The CDR3 runs to 13 residues. With 5 bases removed from V and 3 bases from J, the gap between germline ends came to 11 bases. CDR1 and CDR2 (germline): PRHDT, FYEKMQ (reference sequence). The CDR3 bases are TGTGCCAGCAGCGCGGGGGACAGCTACGAGCAGTACTTC. Protein: CASSAGDSYEQYF.

This clonotype was seen at least ten times. The chain uses TRBV7-2 and TRBJ1-6; D gene uncertain. V was pared by 1 base and J by 15 bases, with 10 bases between. Germline V gene data show CDR1 as SGHTA and CDR2 as FQGNSA. The CDR3 loop spans 12 amino acids. The chain's CDR3 is CASSLGFQDLHF. DNA of the CDR3: TGTGCCAGCAGCTTAGGATTCCAAGACCTCCACTTT.

This clonotype came up a few times. The chain's CDR3 is CATSRDGREETQYF. Here the CDR3 DNA reads TGTGCCACCAGCAGAGATGGGAGGGAGGAGACCCAGTACTTC. The chain links TRBV15 to TRBJ2-5, with 7 bases that match TRBD2. CDR1 is LNHNV and CDR2 is YYDKDF in the germline V gene (reference sequence). CDR3 size: 14 residues. The ends lost 0 bases at V and 5 bases at J; junction bases unmatched: 3.

Ten or more counts support this clonotype. The chain carries TRBV7-7 and TRBJ2-5; the D is unclear. Germline V gene sequence: CDR1 SSHAT, CDR2 FNYEAQ (reference sequence). The CDR3 runs to 14 residues. Trimming removed 5 bases at V and 7 bases at J, with 17 bases between. This CDR3 reads CASSTALAEGTQYF. CDR3 coding DNA: TGTGCCAGCAGCACCGCGCTCGCGGAAGGGACCCAGTACTTC.

The V and J genes are TRBV20-1 and TRBJ2-5; no definite D call. The CDR3 totals 13 residues. Germline-derived CDR1 and CDR2 are DFQATT and SNEGSKA (reference sequence). Trimming shortened V by 3 bases and J by 1 base, and 9 bases separated the two germline ends. The CDR3 region is CSASGPLQETQYF. The CDR3 DNA follows: TGCAGTGCTAGTGGTCCCCTCCAAGAGACCCAGTACTTC.

This clonotype was seen more than once but under ten times. V is TRBV20-1 and J is TRBJ1-5; D is perhaps TRBD1 (5 bases). V lost 1 base and J 3 bases, leaving 13 bases between the germline ends. Per germline, CDR1 DFQATT and CDR2 SNEGSKA (reference sequence). The CDR3 loop spans 15 amino acids. DNA for the CDR3: TGCAGTGCTAGAGCCCTCCCGGGACTCAATCAGCCCCAGCATTTT. This encodes CSARALPGLNQPQHF.

The chain recombines TRBV5-6 with TRBJ2-5; tentative D call: TRBD2 (5 bases). CDR3 length: 12 residues. Per germline, CDR1 SGHDT and CDR2 YYEEEE. The ends were cut back, 5 bases at V and 8 bases at J, with 13 bases in the middle. The CDR3 sequence: CASSYGPGTQYF. The CDR3, as DNA: TGTGCCAGCAGTTACGGCCCGGGAACCCAGTACTTC.

This clonotype was detected many times. The chain is built from TRBV5-1 and TRBJ1-5, with D tentatively TRBD1 (5 bases). Per germline, CDR1 SGHRS and CDR2 YFSETQ. This CDR3 comprises 15 residues. V lost 0 bases and J 3 bases, leaving 10 bases between the germline ends. The CDR3 nucleotides read TGCGCCAGCAGCTTGGACGGGGGAGACAATCAGCCCCAGCATTTT. Translated, it gives CASSLDGGDNQPQHF.

The rearrangement uses TRBV4-1 and TRBJ2-7; TRBD2 might be the D (6 bases). The CDR3 consists of 14 residues. Trimming removed 4 bases at V and 4 bases at J, with 14 bases between. CDR1 is MGHRA and CDR2 is YSYEKL in the germline V gene. In nucleotides, the CDR3 is TGCGCCAGCAGCCGGACTAACGGGGAGTACGAGCAGTACGTC. This gives the protein CASSRTNGEYEQYV.

The genes are TRBV11-2 and TRBJ1-1; unclear D gene. Per the germline V gene, CDR1 is SGHAT and CDR2 is FQNNGV. The CDR3 spans 15 residues. Trimming took 2 bases from V and 12 from J, leaving 22 bases between them. CDR3 protein: CASSLSIFGYRLTFF. In DNA, the CDR3 is TGTGCCAGCAGCTTATCCATTTTTGGATATCGGTTAACTTTCTTT.

The V gene is TRBV10-3, the J gene TRBJ2-3, with D perhaps matching TRBD1 or TRBD2 (5 bases each). The V and J ends lost 0 bases and 4 bases respectively, with 14 bases between them. Looked up from germline, CDR1 is ENHRY and CDR2 is SYGVKD. The CDR3 extends over 16 amino acids. The CDR3 DNA follows: TGTGCCATCAGTGAGTCTTACGGGGCCGTTGCAGATACGCAGTATTTT. Its protein product is CAISESYGAVADTQYF.

This clonotype was counted between two and nine times. The rearrangement links TRBV20-1 to TRBJ2-7, with D maybe TRBD1 (5 bases). Per the germline V gene, CDR1 is DFQATT and CDR2 is SNEGSKA (reference sequence). CDR3 size: 14 residues. The V gene lost 0 bases and the J gene lost 4 bases, with 13 bases spanning the gap. The chain's CDR3 is CSARDTRQKYEQYV. CDR3 nucleotide sequence: TGCAGTGCTAGAGACACCAGACAGAAGTACGAGCAGTACGTC.

The chain has TRBV6-5 and TRBJ2-7, with D possibly being TRBD2 (6 bases). Germline V gene sequence: CDR1 MNHEY, CDR2 SVGAGI. The germline V and J ends were trimmed by 3 bases and 0 bases, with 12 bases remaining between them. The CDR3 spans 15 residues. CDR3 region: CASSYGTLSSYEQYF. Here the CDR3 DNA reads TGTGCCAGCAGTTATGGGACTTTAAGCTCCTACGAGCAGTACTTC.

The gene calls are TRBV5-6 and TRBJ2-1; TRBD2 aligns across 7 bases. This CDR3 comprises 16 residues. Germline V gene data show CDR1 as SGHDT and CDR2 as YYEEEE. V gave up 2 bases and J gave up 4 bases; unmatched junction bases: 9. The DNA for the CDR3 is TGTGCCAGCAGCTTTATGACCTCCGGGGGGTACAATGAGCAGTTCTTC. Translating it yields CASSFMTSGGYNEQFF.

This clonotype was detected only a few times. The chain joins TRBV18 to TRBJ2-1; TRBD2 matches at 7 bases. V shed 4 bases, J shed 3 bases, and the junction held 6 bases outside the gene matches. The CDR3 sequence is 15 residues long. Germline CDR1 KGHSH, CDR2 LQKENI. In DNA, the CDR3 is TGTGCCAGCTCACGCCCTACTAGCGACTACAATGAGCAGTTCTTC. Amino acids: CASSRPTSDYNEQFF.

This clonotype was picked up a small number of times. The chain uses TRBV18 and TRBJ2-5, with TRBD1 matching 8 bases. This CDR3 is built from 15 residues. The J segment lost 1 base and the V segment lost 2 bases, leaving 3 bases of the junction unmatched. The germline V gene encodes CDR1 KGHSH and CDR2 LQKENI. This chain's CDR3 is CASSPGTGFQETQYF. CDR3 nucleotides: TGTGCCAGCTCACCAGGGACAGGCTTCCAAGAGACCCAGTACTTC.

A single count supports this clonotype. This rearrangement joins TRBV4-1 to TRBJ2-2; D is tentatively TRBD1 or TRBD2 (7 bases each). In germline, CDR1 is MGHRA, CDR2 YSYEKL. V dropped 3 bases and J dropped 4 bases, with 12 bases sitting between them. The CDR3 length is 15 residues. CDR3 DNA sequence: TGCGCCAGCAGCCACCCAGGGGGGGTCACCGGGGAGCTGTTTTTT. It translates to CASSHPGGVTGELFF.

V and J are TRBV7-3 and TRBJ2-5; 9 bases agree with TRBD2. This CDR3 has 16 residues. V was pared by 1 base and J by 4 bases, with 7 bases of the junction left unmatched. Germline CDR1 SGHTA, CDR2 FQGTGA. The CDR3 loop reads CASSLKGLARGETQYF. The CDR3 region has the DNA TGTGCCAGCAGCTTAAAGGGACTAGCAAGAGGAGAGACCCAGTACTTC.

This clonotype was seen only a few times. CDR3 region: CASSSSGGAWEQFF. Written as DNA, the CDR3 is TGTGCCAGCAGCTCAAGCGGGGGGGCGTGGGAGCAGTTCTTC. The V gene is TRBV6-2 or TRBV6-3, the J gene TRBJ2-1; 10 bases map to TRBD2. Trimming at V came to 6 bases and at J to 10 bases, leaving 9 bases not matched to a gene. CDR3 length: 14 residues. Per germline, CDR1 MNHEY and CDR2 SVGEGT.

The chain links TRBV7-3 to TRBJ2-2, with 8 bases identical to TRBD2. CDR1 is SGHTA, CDR2 FQGTGA, per germline. V lost 5 bases to trimming and J lost 6 bases; unmatched junction nucleotides: 8. This CDR3 contains 15 residues. CDR3: CASSRGGARAGELFF. CDR3 coding DNA: TGTGCCAGCAGCCGGGGGGGGGCCCGGGCCGGGGAGCTGTTTTTT.

The chain employs TRBV20-1 and TRBJ2-2; 7 nucleotides line up with TRBD2. The V and J ends lost 0 bases and 6 bases, in that order; junction bases with no gene match: 1. CDR1 is DFQATT, CDR2 SNEGSKA, per germline (reference sequence). The CDR3 runs to 13 residues. DNA of the CDR3: TGCAGTGCTAGAGATGCGGGAGCCGGGGAGCTGTTTTTT. This translates into CSARDAGAGELFF.

A few counts support this clonotype. The J gene is TRBJ2-1, the V gene TRBV7-9; D gene unclear. Trimming removed 5 bases at V and 7 bases at J, with 9 bases between. The CDR3 length is 12 residues. The germline V gene encodes CDR1 SEHNR and CDR2 FQNEAQ (reference sequence). The CDR3, as DNA: TGTGCCAGCAGCCCGTACGGGAATGAGCAGTTCTTC. It is translated as CASSPYGNEQFF.

The rearrangement links TRBV4-2 to TRBJ2-7, with 8 bases identical to TRBD1. V was clipped by 1 base and J by 4 bases; unmatched bases: 6. Germline V gene sequence: CDR1 LGHNA, CDR2 YNFKEQ. This CDR3 is built from 15 residues. In DNA form, the CDR3 reads TGTGCCAGCAGCCAAGGTAGGACAGGGTCGTACGAGCAGTACTTC. Amino acid sequence: CASSQGRTGSYEQYF.

This clonotype was observed at least ten times. The chain joins TRBV15 to TRBJ2-3; perhaps TRBD2 as D (6 bases). Trimming stripped 8 bases from V and 10 bases from J, with 16 bases between. Germline V CDR1 and CDR2: LNHNV, YYDKDF (reference sequence). CDR3 size: 12 residues. CDR3 nucleotides: TGTGCCACCGGCACCGGGACTCCTGCGCAGTATTTT. Its protein product is CATGTGTPAQYF. Together with reference TRBV15 and TRBJ2-3, the CDR3 gives the full variable domain: DAMVIQNPRYQVTQFGKPVTLSCSQTLNHNVMYWYQQKSSQAPKLLFHYYDKDFNNEADTPDNFQSRRPNTSFCFLDIRSPGLGDTAMYLCATGTGTPAQYFGPGTRLTVL.

The J gene is TRBJ2-7, the V gene TRBV7-2; TRBD1 might be the D (6 bases). The V and J ends lost 0 bases and 3 bases respectively, with 15 bases between them. The germline V gene has CDR1 SGHTA and CDR2 FQGNSA. The CDR3 is made up of 16 amino acids. The CDR3 sequence: CASSLAPGAYIYEQYF. The CDR3 DNA is TGTGCCAGCAGCTTAGCCCCAGGGGCCTACATCTACGAGCAGTACTTC.

This clonotype was picked up a small number of times. This chain links TRBV27 with TRBJ2-1; D is possibly TRBD1 (6 bases). The J call is doubtful: the DNA matches TRBJ2-7 better. There are 16 residues in the CDR3. The germline V gene encodes CDR1 MNHEY and CDR2 SMNVEV (reference sequence). CDR3 amino acids: CASSLERTAAYNEQYF. The CDR3 coding sequence is TGTGCCAGCAGTTTAGAACGGACAGCGGCCTACAATGAGCAGTACTTC.

The genes are TRBV20-1 and TRBJ2-1; 11 bases are a match to TRBD2. The V gene's germline CDR1 is DFQATT and CDR2 SNEGSKA (reference sequence). CDR3 length: 16 residues. V shed 3 bases and J 7 bases; nucleotides not matched to a gene: 11. The CDR3 region is CSASTPSGGHGNEQFF. For the CDR3, the DNA is TGCAGTGCTAGTACCCCTAGCGGGGGGCATGGGAATGAGCAGTTCTTC.